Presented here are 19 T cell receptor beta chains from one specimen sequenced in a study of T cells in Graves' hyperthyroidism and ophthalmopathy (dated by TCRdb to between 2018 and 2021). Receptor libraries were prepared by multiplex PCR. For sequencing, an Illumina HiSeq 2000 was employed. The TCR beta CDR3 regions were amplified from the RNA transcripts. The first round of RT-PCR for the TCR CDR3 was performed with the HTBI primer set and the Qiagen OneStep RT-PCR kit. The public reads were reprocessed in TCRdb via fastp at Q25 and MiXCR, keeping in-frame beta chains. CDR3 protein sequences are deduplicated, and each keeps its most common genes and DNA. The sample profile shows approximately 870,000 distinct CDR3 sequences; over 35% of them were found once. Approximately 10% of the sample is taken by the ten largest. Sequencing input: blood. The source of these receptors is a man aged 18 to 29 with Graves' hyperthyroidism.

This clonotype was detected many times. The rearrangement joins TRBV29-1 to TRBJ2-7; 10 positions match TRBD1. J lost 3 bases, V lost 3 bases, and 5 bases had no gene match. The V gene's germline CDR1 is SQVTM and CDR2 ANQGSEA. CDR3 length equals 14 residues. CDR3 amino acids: CSVEGDRGDYEQYF. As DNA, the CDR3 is TGCAGCGTTGAGGGGGACAGGGGTGACTACGAGCAGTACTTC.

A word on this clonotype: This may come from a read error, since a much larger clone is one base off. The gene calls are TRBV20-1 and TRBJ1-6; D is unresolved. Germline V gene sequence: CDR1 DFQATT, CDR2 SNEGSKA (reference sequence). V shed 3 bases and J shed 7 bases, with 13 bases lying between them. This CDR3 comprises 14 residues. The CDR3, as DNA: TGCAGTGCTAGCGCCACTCTGGGGAATTCACCCCTCCACTTT. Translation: CSASATLGNSPLHF.

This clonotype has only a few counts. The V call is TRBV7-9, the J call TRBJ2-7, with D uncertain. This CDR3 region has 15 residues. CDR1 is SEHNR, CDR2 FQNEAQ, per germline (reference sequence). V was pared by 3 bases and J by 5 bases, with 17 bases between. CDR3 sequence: CASSFPGPRPHEQYF. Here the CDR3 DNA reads TGTGCCAGCAGCTTTCCCGGACCTCGGCCTCACGAGCAGTACTTC.

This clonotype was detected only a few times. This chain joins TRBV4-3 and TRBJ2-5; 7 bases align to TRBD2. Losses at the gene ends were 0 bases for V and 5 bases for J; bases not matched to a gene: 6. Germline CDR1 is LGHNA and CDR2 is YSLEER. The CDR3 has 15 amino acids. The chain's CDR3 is CASSQEFRGGETQYF. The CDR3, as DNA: TGCGCCAGCAGCCAAGAATTTCGGGGAGGGGAGACCCAGTACTTC.

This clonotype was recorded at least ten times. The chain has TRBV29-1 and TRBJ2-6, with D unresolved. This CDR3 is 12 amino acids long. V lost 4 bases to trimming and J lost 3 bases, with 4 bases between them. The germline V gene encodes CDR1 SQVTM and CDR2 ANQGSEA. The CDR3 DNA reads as TGCAGCGTTGGCGGTGGGGCCAACGTCCTGACTTTC. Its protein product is CSVGGGANVLTF.

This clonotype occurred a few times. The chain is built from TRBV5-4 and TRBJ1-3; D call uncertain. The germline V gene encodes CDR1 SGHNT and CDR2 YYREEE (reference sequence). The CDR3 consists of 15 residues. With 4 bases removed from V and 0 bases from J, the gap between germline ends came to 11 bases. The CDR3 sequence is CASSPAAGSGNTIYF. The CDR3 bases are TGTGCCAGCAGCCCTGCGGCGGGCTCTGGAAACACCATATATTTT. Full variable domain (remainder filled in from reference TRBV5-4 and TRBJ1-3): ETGVTQSPTHLIKTRGQQVTLRCSSQSGHNTVSWYQQALGQGPQFIFQYYREEENGRGNFPPRFSGLQFPNYSSELNVNALELDDSALYLCASSPAAGSGNTIYFGEGSWLTVV.

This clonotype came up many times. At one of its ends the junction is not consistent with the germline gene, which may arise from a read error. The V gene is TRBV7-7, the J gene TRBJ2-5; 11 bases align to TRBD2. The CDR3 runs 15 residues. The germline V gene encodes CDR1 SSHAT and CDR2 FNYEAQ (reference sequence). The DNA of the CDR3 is TGTGCTAGCAGCGACACTAGCGGGAGAACCGAGACCCAGTACTTC. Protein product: CASSDTSGRTETQYF.

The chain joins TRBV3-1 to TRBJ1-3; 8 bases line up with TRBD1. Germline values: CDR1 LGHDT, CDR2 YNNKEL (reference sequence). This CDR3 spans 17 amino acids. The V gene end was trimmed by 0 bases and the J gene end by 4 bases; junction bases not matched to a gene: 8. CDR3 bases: TGTGCCAGCAGCCAAGAACGGACAGGGTGGACCGGAAACACCATATATTTT. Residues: CASSQERTGWTGNTIYF.

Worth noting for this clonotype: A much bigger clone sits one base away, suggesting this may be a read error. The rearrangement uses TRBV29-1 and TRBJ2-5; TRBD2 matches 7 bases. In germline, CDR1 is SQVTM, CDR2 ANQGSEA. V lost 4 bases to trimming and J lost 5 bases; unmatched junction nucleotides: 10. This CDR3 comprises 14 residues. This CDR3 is CSVGAGTVLETQYF. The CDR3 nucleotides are TGCAGCGTTGGAGCGGGGACGGTCCTGGAGACCCAGTACTTC.

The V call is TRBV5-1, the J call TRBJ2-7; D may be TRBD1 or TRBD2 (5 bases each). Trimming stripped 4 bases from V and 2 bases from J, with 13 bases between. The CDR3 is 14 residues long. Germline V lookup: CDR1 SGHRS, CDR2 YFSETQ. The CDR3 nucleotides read TGCGCCAGCAGCCTGGGAGAGGGGACCTACGAGCAGTACTTC. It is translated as CASSLGEGTYEQYF.

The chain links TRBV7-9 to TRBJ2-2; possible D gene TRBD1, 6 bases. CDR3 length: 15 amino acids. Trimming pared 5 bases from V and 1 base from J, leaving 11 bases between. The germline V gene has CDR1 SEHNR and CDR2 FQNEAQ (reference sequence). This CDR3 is CASSPGAGNTGELFF. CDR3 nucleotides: TGTGCCAGCAGCCCAGGGGCAGGGAACACCGGGGAGCTGTTTTTT.

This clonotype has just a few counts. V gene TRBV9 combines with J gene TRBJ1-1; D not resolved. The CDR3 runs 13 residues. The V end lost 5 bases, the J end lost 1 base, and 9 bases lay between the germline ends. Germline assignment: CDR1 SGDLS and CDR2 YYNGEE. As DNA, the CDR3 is TGTGCCAGCAGTTTAGACCAGAACACTGAAGCTTTCTTT. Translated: CASSLDQNTEAFF. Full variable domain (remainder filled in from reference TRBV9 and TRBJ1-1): DSGVTQTPKHLITATGQRVTLRCSPRSGDLSVYWYQQSLDQGLQFLIQYYNGEERAKGNILERFSAQQFPDLHSELNLSSLELGDSALYFCASSLDQNTEAFFGQGTRLTVV.

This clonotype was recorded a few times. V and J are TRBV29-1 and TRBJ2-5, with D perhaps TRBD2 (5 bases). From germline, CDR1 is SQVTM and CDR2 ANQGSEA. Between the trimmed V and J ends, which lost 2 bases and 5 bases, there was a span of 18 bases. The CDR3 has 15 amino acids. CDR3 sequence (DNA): TGCAGCGTTGAACAGATTAAGCGGCGAGGCGAGACCCAGTACTTC. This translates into CSVEQIKRRGETQYF.

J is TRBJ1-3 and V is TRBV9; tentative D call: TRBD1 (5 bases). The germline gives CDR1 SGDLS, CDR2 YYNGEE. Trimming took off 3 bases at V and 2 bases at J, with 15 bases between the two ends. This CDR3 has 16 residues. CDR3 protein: CASSAPSGGAGNTIYF. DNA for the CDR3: TGTGCCAGCAGCGCTCCTTCGGGGGGGGCTGGAAACACCATATATTTT.

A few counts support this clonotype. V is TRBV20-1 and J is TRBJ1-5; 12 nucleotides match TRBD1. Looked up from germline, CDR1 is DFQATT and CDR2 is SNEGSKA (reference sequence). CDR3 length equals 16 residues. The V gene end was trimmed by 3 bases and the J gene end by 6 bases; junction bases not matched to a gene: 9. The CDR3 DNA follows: TGCAGTGCTAGGAGTGCGGGACAGGGGGCAAGTCAGCCCCAGCATTTT. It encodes CSARSAGQGASQPQHF.

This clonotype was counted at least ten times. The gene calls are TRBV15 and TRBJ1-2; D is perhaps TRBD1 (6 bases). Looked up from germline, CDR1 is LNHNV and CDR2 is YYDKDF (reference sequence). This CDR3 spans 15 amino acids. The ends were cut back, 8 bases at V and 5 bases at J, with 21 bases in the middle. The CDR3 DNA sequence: TGTGCCACCGCCCGGCCGGGACAAGGGGGATATGGCTACACCTTC. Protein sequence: CATARPGQGGYGYTF.

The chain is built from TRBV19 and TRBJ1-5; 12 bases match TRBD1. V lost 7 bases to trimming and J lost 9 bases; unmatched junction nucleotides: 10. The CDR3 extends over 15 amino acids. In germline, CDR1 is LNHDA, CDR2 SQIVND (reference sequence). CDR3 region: CASTVGTGGFVPQHF. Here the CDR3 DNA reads TGTGCCAGTACCGTTGGGACAGGGGGCTTTGTGCCCCAGCATTTT.

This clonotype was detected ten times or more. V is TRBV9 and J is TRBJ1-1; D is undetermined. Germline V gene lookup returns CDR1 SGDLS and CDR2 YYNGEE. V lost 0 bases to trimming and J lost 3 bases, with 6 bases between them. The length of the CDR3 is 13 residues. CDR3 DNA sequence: TGTGCCAGCAGCGTAGGCGTTGACACTGAAGCTTTCTTT. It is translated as CASSVGVDTEAFF.

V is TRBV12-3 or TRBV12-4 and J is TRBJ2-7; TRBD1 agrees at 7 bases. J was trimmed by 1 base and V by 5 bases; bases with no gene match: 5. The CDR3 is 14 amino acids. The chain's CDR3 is CASSGDSISYEQYF. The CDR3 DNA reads TGTGCCAGCAGTGGGGACAGCATTTCCTACGAGCAGTACTTC.